The rows below give T cell receptor beta chains drawn from one sample of a study of vaccination and CD4 T cells after COVID-19. Their antigens remain unidentified. MiXCR, applied by TCRdb to the PCR reads, yields one record per CDR3 protein. The sample holds 6,500 to 9,000 distinct CDR3 sequences; roughly 30% are singletons and the top ten take under 20%. The source material was CD4+ T cells from blood, cultured in vitro. These receptor sequences come from a human donor in good health. CDR3s include the opening cysteine and the closing phenylalanine or tryptophan. D genes are given only for firm matches. A row's size may be missing; if present it is once, few, many or a size class.

NA	TRBV6-1	TRBJ2-3	NA	CASSPQRYSSTDTQYF	TGTGCCAGCAGTCCTCAAAGGTACTCTAGCACAGATACGCAGTATTTT
NA	TRBV12-3/TRBV12-4	TRBJ1-1	NA	CASSLVEGNTEAFF	TGTGCCAGCAGTTTGGTAGAAGGGAACACTGAAGCTTTCTTT
NA	TRBV6-5	TRBJ2-5	NA	CASSCGPQETQYF	TGTGCCAGCAGTTGCGGTCCACAAGAGACCCAGTACTTC
few	TRBV28	TRBJ1-2	NA	CASTSGTYGYTF	TGTGCCAGCACTTCCGGGACATATGGCTACACCTTC
NA	TRBV6-1	TRBJ1-1	TRBD1	CASLLHRGEAFF	TGTGCCAGCCTCCTGCACAGGGGCGAAGCTTTCTTT
few	TRBV5-6	TRBJ1-2	NA	CASSLKALNYGYTF	TGTGCCAGCAGCTTGAAGGCTTTAAACTATGGCTACACCTTC
few	TRBV4-1	TRBJ1-2	TRBD1	CASSRSHTQGAWGYTF	TGCGCCAGCAGCCGCTCCCATACACAGGGGGCTTGGGGCTACACCTTC
few	TRBV20-1	TRBJ1-4	TRBD1	CSARGDSEKLFF	TGCAGTGCTAGAGGGGACAGTGAAAAACTGTTTTTT
NA	TRBV6-5	TRBJ1-6	NA	CASSYVGRDSPLHF	TGTGCCAGCAGTTACGTCGGACGGGATTCACCCCTCCACTTT
few	TRBV7-2	TRBJ2-5	TRBD2	CASSLGFAGGQKTQYF	TGTGCCAGCAGCTTAGGTTTCGCGGGGGGTCAAAAGACCCAGTACTTC
few	TRBV6-1	TRBJ1-5	NA	CASSEGSQHF	TGTGCCAGCAGTGAGGGGTCCCAGCATTTT
NA	TRBV20-1	TRBJ2-3	TRBD2	CSASFGAGSSTDTQYF	TGCAGTGCTAGCTTCGGAGCGGGGTCTAGCACAGATACGCAGTATTTT
few	TRBV20-1	TRBJ1-5	NA	CSARPPLSNQPQHF	TGCAGTGCTAGGCCACCACTTAGCAATCAGCCCCAGCATTTT
NA	TRBV15	TRBJ2-1	NA	CATSRGVTNEQFF	TGTGCCACCAGCAGGGGGGTAACCAATGAGCAGTTCTTC
NA	TRBV20-1	TRBJ2-1	NA	CSANLLRDYNEQFF	TGCAGTGCTAACCTCTTGCGGGACTACAATGAGCAGTTCTTC
few	TRBV19	TRBJ2-5	NA	CASSEWQGRRETQYF	TGTGCCAGTAGTGAATGGCAGGGTCGGAGGGAGACCCAGTACTTC
NA	TRBV6-2/TRBV6-3	TRBJ2-3	NA	CASSYSGSTDTQYF	TGTGCCAGCAGTTACTCGGGGAGCACAGATACGCAGTATTTT
few	TRBV20-1	TRBJ2-7	TRBD1	CSAWTGSAYEQYF	TGCAGTGCGTGGACAGGGAGCGCCTACGAGCAGTACTTC